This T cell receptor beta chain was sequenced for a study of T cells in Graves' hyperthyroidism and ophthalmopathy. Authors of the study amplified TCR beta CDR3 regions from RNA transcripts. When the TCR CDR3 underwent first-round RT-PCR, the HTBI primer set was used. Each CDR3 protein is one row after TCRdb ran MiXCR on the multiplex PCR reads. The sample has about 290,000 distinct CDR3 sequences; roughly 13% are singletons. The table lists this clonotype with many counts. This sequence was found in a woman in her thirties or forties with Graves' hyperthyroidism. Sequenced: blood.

The CDR3 loop reads CASSPEGTRGGYGYTF. CDR3 bases: TGTGCCAGCAGCCCTGAGGGGACCCGGGGGGGCTATGGCTACACCTTC. The chain combines TRBV7-2 with TRBJ1-2; D possibly corresponds to TRBD1 (5 bases). The CDR3 spans 16 residues. The germline CDR1 and CDR2 sequences are SGHTA and FQGNSA. The germline V and J ends were trimmed by 5 bases and 4 bases, with 20 bases remaining between them.